The next 29 T cell receptor beta chains were all read from a single sample in a study of shared clonotypes between healthy human individuals. Here immunoSEQ multiplex PCR was the method, and the copy in TCRdb shows in-frame clones only, minus some. Of some 1.1 million clones in the sample, roughly 80% were seen once. The sequenced sample consisted of memory CD4+ T cells from PBMCs. Subset specified: CD45RA-negative fraction. Source of these receptors: a man younger than 30 in good health. Some clones in this sample may be carry-over from other donors' samples.

This chain connects TRBV5-6 to TRBJ2-2; a possible D gene is TRBD1 (5 bases). The V and J ends lost 6 bases and 8 bases respectively, with 8 bases between them. Germline CDR1 SGHDT, CDR2 YYEEEE. The CDR3 sequence is 11 residues long. DNA for the CDR3: TGTGCCAGCACCCAGGGTGGGGAGCTGTTTTTT. It is translated as CASTQGGELFF.

This clone was recorded once. This same CDR3 is encoded by further DNA sequences in the sample. V and J are TRBV5-1 and TRBJ2-3, with TRBD1 matching over 8 bases. The germline V gene encodes CDR1 SGHRS and CDR2 YFSETQ. There are 15 residues in the CDR3. The trim removed 4 bases at V and 0 bases at J, leaving 4 bases unmatched. In nucleotides, the CDR3 is TGCGCCAGCAGCCCTGGACAGGGAAGCACAGATACGCAGTATTTT. Residues: CASSPGQGSTDTQYF.

This sequence joins TRBV7-2 and TRBJ1-5, with D possibly being TRBD1 (5 bases). The CDR3 contains 14 residues. V lost 2 bases and J lost 3, with 8 bases in between. Germline CDR1 is SGHTA and CDR2 is FQGNSA. CDR3 nucleotides: TGTGCCAGCAGCTTATGGGGCGCCAATCAGCCCCAGCATTTT. Its translation is CASSLWGANQPQHF.

V gene TRBV7-2 combines with J gene TRBJ2-3, with D unclear. The CDR3 is made up of 14 amino acids. V was trimmed by 0 bases and J by 4 bases, leaving 8 bases between them. Per the germline V gene, CDR1 is SGHTA and CDR2 is FQGNSA. The chain's CDR3 is CASSLAVGPDTQYF. The CDR3 DNA follows: TGTGCCAGCAGCTTAGCGGTAGGACCAGATACGCAGTATTTT. Drawing the rest from reference TRBV7-2 and TRBJ2-3, the complete variable domain is GAGVSQSPSNKVTEKGKDVELRCDPISGHTALYWYRQSLGQGLEFLIYFQGNSAPDKSGLPSDRFSAERTGGSVSTLTIQRTQQEDSAVYLCASSLAVGPDTQYFGPGTRLTVL.

For this clone: Other DNA sequences in the sample encode the same CDR3. V usage is TRBV5-4 and J usage is TRBJ2-3, with 8 bases identical to TRBD2. J lost 4 bases, V lost 0 bases, and 1 base had no gene match. This CDR3 comprises 14 residues. Germline assignment: CDR1 SGHNT and CDR2 YYREEE (reference sequence). As DNA, the CDR3 is TGTGCCAGCAGCTTGGCGGGGGGGGCAGATACGCAGTATTTT. Its translation: CASSLAGGADTQYF. The full variable domain, completed using reference TRBV5-4 and TRBJ2-3, is ETGVTQSPTHLIKTRGQQVTLRCSSQSGHNTVSWYQQALGQGPQFIFQYYREEENGRGNFPPRFSGLQFPNYSSELNVNALELDDSALYLCASSLAGGADTQYFGPGTRLTVL.

V usage is TRBV19 and J usage is TRBJ1-5; unclear D gene. The CDR3 has 16 amino acids. V was clipped by 7 bases and J by 0 bases, with 16 bases between them. Germline V gene data show CDR1 as LNHDA and CDR2 as SQIVND (reference sequence). The CDR3 coding sequence is TGTGCCAGTACTAATGGGAAAGGAAATAGCAATCAGCCCCAGCATTTT. Amino acid sequence: CASTNGKGNSNQPQHF.

The chain carries TRBV6-5 and TRBJ2-5; 9 bases agree with TRBD2. Trimming cost V 7 bases and J 3 bases; bases outside gene matches: 3. Germline V lookup: CDR1 MNHEY, CDR2 SVGAGI. The CDR3 covers 13 residues. The CDR3 region has the DNA TGTGCCAGCAAGGCTAGCGGGAAAGAGACCCAGTACTTC. It encodes CASKASGKETQYF.

This clone was recorded a few times. The chain is built from TRBV5-1 and TRBJ2-5, with 7 bases matching TRBD1. The CDR3 loop spans 16 amino acids. CDR1 and CDR2 (germline): SGHRS, YFSETQ. The J segment lost 4 bases and the V segment lost 4 bases, leaving 13 bases of the junction unmatched. The CDR3 reads CASSHRRDRFTETQYF. The DNA of the CDR3 is TGCGCCAGCAGCCATCGCCGGGACAGATTTACAGAGACCCAGTACTTC. Full variable domain (rest looked up from reference TRBV5-1 and TRBJ2-5): KAGVTQTPRYLIKTRGQQVTLSCSPISGHRSVSWYQQTPGQGLQFLFEYFSETQRNKGNFPGRFSGRQFSNSRSEMNVSTLELGDSALYLCASSHRRDRFTETQYFGPGTRLLVL.

J is TRBJ2-1 and V is TRBV11-2; 7 positions agree with TRBD2. CDR1 is SGHAT, CDR2 FQNNGV, per germline. V lost 5 bases and J lost 2; bases outside the gene matches: 15. CDR3 length: 18 amino acids. Written as DNA, the CDR3 is TGTGCCAGCAGCCCCCAGGTTGGAGCGGGAATAACCTACAATGAGCAGTTCTTC. Residues: CASSPQVGAGITYNEQFF.

This clone was counted a single time. The J gene is TRBJ1-2, the V gene TRBV5-1; 10 bases align to TRBD1. Germline CDR1 reads SGHRS; CDR2 reads YFSETQ. V gave up 3 bases and J gave up 4 bases; unmatched junction bases: 3. This CDR3 is 14 amino acids long. CDR3 in amino acids: CASSSGTGAYGYTF. CDR3 DNA: TGCGCCAGCAGCTCCGGGACAGGGGCCTATGGCTACACCTTC.

As to this clone: This may stem from a read error, because a much larger clone lies one nucleotide away. The chain combines TRBV2 with TRBJ2-1; 11 bases line up with TRBD2. Germline values: CDR1 SNHLY, CDR2 FYNNEI. V was clipped by 6 bases and J by 4 bases; unmatched bases: 2. The CDR3 contains 14 residues. The CDR3 DNA follows: TGTGCCAGCAGAATAGCGGGAGGGTACAATGAGCAGTTCTTC. Its translation is CASRIAGGYNEQFF.

The chain is built from TRBV13 and TRBJ1-2, with D perhaps matching TRBD1 (5 bases). CDR1 is PRHDT, CDR2 FYEKMQ, per germline (reference sequence). The CDR3 has 11 amino acids. Trimming removed 6 bases from V and 5 bases from J, with 7 bases in between. Written as DNA, the CDR3 is TGTGCCAGCAGGGGGCGGTATGGCTACACCTTC. Amino acid sequence: CASRGRYGYTF.

On this clone itself: This sample also contains other DNA sequences that code for the same CDR3. The chain joins TRBV2 to TRBJ2-3, with D possibly called TRBD1 or TRBD2 (6 bases each). The CDR3 is made up of 14 amino acids. V was trimmed by 6 bases and J by 0 bases, leaving 10 bases between them. Looked up from germline, CDR1 is SNHLY and CDR2 is FYNNEI. The chain's CDR3 is CASRVGGSTDTQYF. The CDR3, as DNA: TGTGCCAGCAGAGTAGGGGGGAGCACAGATACGCAGTATTTT.

The rearrangement links TRBV7-2 to TRBJ2-3; D not resolved. Germline lookup yields CDR1 SGHTA and CDR2 FQGNSA. The V gene lost 4 bases and the J gene lost 6 bases, with 8 bases spanning the gap. CDR3 size: 12 residues. As DNA, the CDR3 is TGTGCCAGCAGCTCCATAGGGGATACGCAGTATTTT. Its protein product is CASSSIGDTQYF.

The chain couples TRBV4-3 to TRBJ1-2; a possible D gene is TRBD1 (5 bases). CDR1 is LGHNA and CDR2 is YSLEER in the germline V gene. V lost 4 bases and J 6 bases, leaving 15 bases between the germline ends. The CDR3 contains 14 residues. The CDR3, as DNA: TGCGCCAGCAGCCCGCGAGTTAGGGGCGATGGCTACACCTTC. Amino acids: CASSPRVRGDGYTF.

This chain links TRBV29-1 with TRBJ2-3; D may be TRBD1 (5 bases). The ends were cut back, 3 bases at V and 0 bases at J, with 13 bases in the middle. CDR1 and CDR2 (germline): SQVTM, ANQGSEA. The CDR3 spans 15 residues. The CDR3 DNA reads TGCAGCGTTGAGAAGGGGTGGTTAAGCACAGATACGCAGTATTTT. Translating gives CSVEKGWLSTDTQYF.

The chain employs TRBV11-3 and TRBJ2-3, with no clear D. Per germline, CDR1 SGHNT and CDR2 YENEEA. Trimming cost V 6 bases and J 4 bases, with 14 bases left between them. The CDR3 consists of 14 residues. The CDR3 nucleotides are TGTGCCAGCAGTAGGGCAGCCAGGTCAGATACGCAGTATTTT. Its translation is CASSRAARSDTQYF.

About this clone: This specimen includes other DNA sequences encoding the same CDR3. The chain recombines TRBV7-6 with TRBJ2-5, with no clear D. The V gene's germline CDR1 is SGHVS and CDR2 FNYEAQ. The ends were cut back, 5 bases at V and 1 base at J, with 5 bases in the middle. The CDR3 is 12 amino acids. The DNA for the CDR3 is TGTGCCAGCAGCAAACCCCAAGAGACCCAGTACTTC. Its protein product is CASSKPQETQYF.

V gene TRBV5-1 combines with J gene TRBJ1-5; D gene uncertain. The V gene lost 0 bases and the J gene lost 4 bases, with 5 bases spanning the gap. This CDR3 region has 13 residues. CDR1 and CDR2 from the germline V gene are SGHRS and YFSETQ. Here the CDR3 DNA reads TGCGCCAGCAGCTTGGCCCAAAATCAGCCCCAGCATTTT. This gives the protein CASSLAQNQPQHF.

The chain uses TRBV27 and TRBJ2-1; perhaps TRBD2 as D (5 bases). The CDR3 totals 16 residues. Germline V lookup: CDR1 MNHEY, CDR2 SMNVEV (reference sequence). Trimming pared 2 bases from V and 7 bases from J, leaving 18 bases between. The CDR3, as DNA: TGTGCCAGCAGTTTAGCGAGAGGACTGGAGAGGAATGAGCAGTTCTTC. Translated: CASSLARGLERNEQFF.

The CDR3 DNA reads TGTGCCAGCAGCGTTTCCAGGGGGCTCTACGAGCAGTACTTC. Translation gives CASSVSRGLYEQYF. The chain has TRBV11-1 and TRBJ2-7, with 8 nucleotides matching TRBD1. The germline CDR1 and CDR2 sequences are SGHAT and FQDESV (reference sequence). V shed 5 bases and J 3 bases; nucleotides not matched to a gene: 6. The CDR3 loop spans 14 amino acids.

This clone has a handful of counts. The chain joins TRBV9 to TRBJ2-3; no reliable D call. Per germline, CDR1 SGDLS and CDR2 YYNGEE. V was clipped by 0 bases and J by 5 bases, with 10 bases between them. This CDR3 has 14 residues. CDR3 in amino acids: CASSVGPDQDTQYF. CDR3 bases: TGTGCCAGCAGCGTAGGTCCCGATCAAGATACGCAGTATTTT. Full variable domain (outside the CDR3, taken from reference TRBV9 and TRBJ2-3): DSGVTQTPKHLITATGQRVTLRCSPRSGDLSVYWYQQSLDQGLQFLIQYYNGEERAKGNILERFSAQQFPDLHSELNLSSLELGDSALYFCASSVGPDQDTQYFGPGTRLTVL.

The chain carries TRBV6-6 and TRBJ2-1, with TRBD2 matching 7 bases. Germline loops: CDR1 MNHNY, CDR2 SVGAGI (reference sequence). Trimming took 11 bases from V and 2 from J; bases not matched to a gene: 3. The CDR3 has 12 amino acids. The CDR3 sequence is CAGGGTYNEQFF. For the CDR3, the DNA is TGTGCCGGGGGGGGTACCTACAATGAGCAGTTCTTC.

This clone occurred once. The chain employs TRBV2 and TRBJ1-2; D remains ambiguous. Trimming left V 2 bases short and J 8 bases short, with 21 bases between. This CDR3 is built from 16 residues. Germline CDR1 SNHLY, CDR2 FYNNEI. The CDR3 DNA reads as TGTGCCAGCAGTGAATTCCTCGGGAGGGCAGACGGGGGCTACACCTTC. Translated, it gives CASSEFLGRADGGYTF.

The genes are TRBV27 and TRBJ2-7; the match to TRBD2 covers 12 bases. This CDR3 contains 16 residues. The junction had 9 bases not matched to a gene; V was cut back by 2 bases and J by 7 bases. Germline CDR1 MNHEY, CDR2 SMNVEV (reference sequence). The CDR3 sequence: CASSLLAGGSLGEQYF. The CDR3 DNA sequence: TGTGCCAGCAGTTTACTAGCGGGAGGGTCCTTGGGGGAGCAGTACTTC.

The genes are TRBV30 and TRBJ2-6; D may be TRBD1 or TRBD2 (6 bases each). Per germline, CDR1 GTSNPN and CDR2 SVGIG (reference sequence). V was cut by 6 bases and J by 1 base, with 16 bases left in between. This CDR3 region has 16 residues. Here the CDR3 DNA reads TGTGCCTGCCGGGGGCGGAGTGGGTCTGGGGCCAACGTCCTGACTTTC. Encoded protein: CACRGRSGSGANVLTF.

J is TRBJ2-5 and V is TRBV6-6; possibly TRBD1 or TRBD2 for D (6 bases each). Per the germline V gene, CDR1 is MNHNY and CDR2 is SVGAGI (reference sequence). V dropped 10 bases and J dropped 5 bases, with 14 bases sitting between them. The CDR3 is 12 amino acids. The chain's CDR3 is CATGGLSETQYF. The CDR3 DNA follows: TGTGCCACTGGGGGGCTTTCGGAGACCCAGTACTTC.

This clone appeared a single time. The chain uses TRBV29-1 and TRBJ2-7; D ambiguous. Between the trimmed V and J ends, which lost 4 bases and 0 bases, there was a span of 13 bases. CDR1 SQVTM and CDR2 ANQGSEA come from the germline V gene. This CDR3 comprises 14 residues. CDR3: CSVARSASSYEQYF. CDR3 DNA sequence: TGCAGCGTTGCGAGGTCGGCTTCCTCCTACGAGCAGTACTTC.

The sample holds one count of this clone. The V and J genes are TRBV25-1 and TRBJ1-6; D gene uncertain. The CDR3 covers 14 residues. The germline CDR1 and CDR2 sequences are MGHDK and SYGVNS. Trimming shortened V by 3 bases and J by 6 bases, and 9 bases separated the two germline ends. The CDR3 spells CASSDDTVNSPLHF. The CDR3 DNA is TGTGCCAGCAGTGATGACACAGTTAATTCACCCCTCCACTTT.